One and the same sample provided the 28 T cell receptor beta chains below, sequenced in a study of monozygotic twins with inflammatory bowel disease. TCRdb reworked the 5' RACE reads into one entry per CDR3 protein, no DNA. The table counts 350,000 to 550,000 distinct CDR3 sequences; around 2.4% lies in the top ten. Sequences were obtained from blood. All receptors come from a human donor with ulcerative colitis or Crohn's disease, or a healthy co-twin of an affected twin (not recorded which).

CDR3 in amino acids: CASSDFTYEQYF. The rearrangement joins TRBV25-1 to TRBJ2-7. Germline V gene data show CDR1 as MGHDK and CDR2 as SYGVNS. The length of the CDR3 is 12 residues.

CDR3 sequence reads: CASSLVLAPTDTQYF. This chain links TRBV12-3 or TRBV12-4 with TRBJ2-3. The CDR3 spans 15 residues.

This CDR3 is CASSRTGDRSYNEQFF. This chain connects TRBV5-1 to TRBJ2-1; TCRdb returns TRBD1, unconfirmable since there is no DNA. Germline values: CDR1 SGHRS, CDR2 YFSETQ. The CDR3 loop spans 16 amino acids. Supplemented by reference TRBV5-1 and TRBJ2-1, the full variable domain reads KAGVTQTPRYLIKTRGQQVTLSCSPISGHRSVSWYQQTPGQGLQFLFEYFSETQRNKGNFPGRFSGRQFSNSRSEMNVSTLELGDSALYLCASSRTGDRSYNEQFFGPGTRLTVL.

The J gene is TRBJ1-3, the V gene TRBV29-1. The V gene's germline CDR1 is SQVTM and CDR2 ANQGSEA. This CDR3 has 14 residues. The CDR3 is CSVEKDGLRNTIYF.

This chain connects TRBV20-1 to TRBJ2-1; with no DNA, the TCRdb D assignment of TRBD2 cannot be verified. The germline V gene encodes CDR1 DFQATT and CDR2 SNEGSKA (reference sequence). The CDR3 is 15 amino acids. CDR3: CSARRTSGAYNEQFF.

The V call is TRBV7-9, the J call TRBJ2-5; without DNA, the TCRdb call of TRBD2 cannot be checked. Germline values: CDR1 SEHNR, CDR2 FQNEAQ (reference sequence). This CDR3 has 14 amino acids. CDR3 protein: CASRARDWEETQYF. Filled out from reference TRBV7-9 and TRBJ2-5, the complete variable domain reads DTGVSQNPRHKITKRGQNVTFRCDPISEHNRLYWYRQTLGQGPEFLTYFQNEAQLEKSRLLSDRFSAERPKGSFSTLEIQRTEQGDSAMYLCASRARDWEETQYFGPGTRLLVL.

The gene calls are TRBV7-6 and TRBJ2-1; TCRdb proposes TRBD2, but this gene call is untestable without DNA. The CDR3 is made up of 12 amino acids. CDR1 and CDR2 from the germline V gene are SGHVS and FNYEAQ. Here the CDR3 reads CASSNTAGEQFF.

The chain couples TRBV29-1 to TRBJ1-2. Germline assignment: CDR1 SQVTM and CDR2 ANQGSEA. The CDR3 extends over 13 amino acids. CDR3 protein: CSVLGTETYGYTF.

CDR3 amino acids: CASSQVSTDTQYF. V gene TRBV3-1 combines with J gene TRBJ2-3. The CDR3 covers 13 residues. The germline V gene encodes CDR1 LGHDT and CDR2 YNNKEL (reference sequence).

The chain recombines TRBV27 with TRBJ1-6. Looked up from germline, CDR1 is MNHEY and CDR2 is SMNVEV (reference sequence). This CDR3 has 15 residues. The CDR3 is CASSYGISYNSPLHF.

The chain combines TRBV10-3 with TRBJ1-3. The CDR3 is made up of 13 amino acids. Germline V gives CDR1 ENHRY, CDR2 SYGVKD. CDR3: CAISVTSGNTIYF.

V gene TRBV5-6 combines with J gene TRBJ1-5; TCRdb picks TRBD1, but there is no DNA to check that call. Germline V gives CDR1 SGHDT, CDR2 YYEEEE. CDR3 length equals 15 residues. CDR3 sequence reads: CASSLTDRPNQPQHF.

This chain uses TRBV20-1 with TRBJ1-1; TCRdb selects TRBD1, and the lack of DNA leaves this call unchecked. Germline assignment: CDR1 DFQATT and CDR2 SNEGSKA (reference sequence). The CDR3 length is 13 residues. The CDR3 is CSASGTGNTEAFF.

CDR3 sequence: CASSRQGASYNSPLHF. The genes are TRBV7-9 and TRBJ1-6; TCRdb designates TRBD1, a call that cannot be tested without DNA. Germline assignment: CDR1 SEHNR and CDR2 FQNEAQ (reference sequence). The CDR3 is made up of 16 amino acids.

The chain couples TRBV5-1 to TRBJ2-3; TCRdb proposes TRBD1, but this gene call is untestable without DNA. The CDR3 contains 15 residues. Germline CDR1 reads SGHRS; CDR2 reads YFSETQ. The CDR3 here is CASSWGPGGTDTQYF.

This chain connects TRBV2 to TRBJ1-1; there is no DNA to check the TCRdb D call of TRBD1. CDR1 SNHLY and CDR2 FYNNEI come from the germline V gene. CDR3 length equals 15 residues. The CDR3 protein is CASSDGGTGATEAFF.

J is TRBJ2-7 and V is TRBV12-3 or TRBV12-4. The CDR3 sequence is 14 residues long. CDR3 amino acids: CASTETGGTYEQYF.

The J gene is TRBJ2-7, the V gene TRBV30; without DNA, the TCRdb call of TRBD1 cannot be checked. CDR3 size: 14 residues. The V gene's germline CDR1 is GTSNPN and CDR2 SVGIG (reference sequence). The CDR3 protein is CAWRSGGPSYEQYF. Full variable domain (rest looked up from reference TRBV30 and TRBJ2-7): SQTIHQWPATLVQPVGSPLSLECTVEGTSNPNLYWYRQAAGRGLQLLFYSVGIGQISSEVPQNLSASRPQDRQFILSSKKLLLSDSGFYLCAWRSGGPSYEQYFGPGTRLTVT.

The chain is built from TRBV12-3 or TRBV12-4 and TRBJ1-1; the D gene TCRdb calls, TRBD1, cannot be checked with no DNA. This CDR3 has 14 amino acids. The CDR3 protein is CASVTGVKNTEAFF.

This sequence joins TRBV10-3 and TRBJ2-7; TCRdb calls TRBD1, which cannot be checked without DNA. Germline V lookup: CDR1 ENHRY, CDR2 SYGVKD. The CDR3 length is 14 residues. The CDR3 loop reads CAIGGAADTYEQYF.

The chain is built from TRBV5-1 and TRBJ2-1. Germline V gene lookup returns CDR1 SGHRS and CDR2 YFSETQ. The CDR3 totals 13 residues. The CDR3 sequence is CASSPTLRNEQFF.

The chain is built from TRBV20-1 and TRBJ2-7; TCRdb calls TRBD1, which cannot be checked without DNA. The CDR3 length is 14 residues. The germline gives CDR1 DFQATT, CDR2 SNEGSKA (reference sequence). CDR3 amino acids: CSARKRGDPYEQYF.

The chain carries TRBV7-2 and TRBJ2-1; TCRdb lists TRBD2, though no DNA is available to test this call. Germline V gene sequence: CDR1 SGHTA, CDR2 FQGNSA. The CDR3 runs 15 residues. The CDR3 sequence: CASSYDPRLSHEQFF.

The V and J genes are TRBV30 and TRBJ2-3; TCRdb outputs TRBD2, but without DNA this stays unchecked. CDR1 and CDR2 from the germline V gene are GTSNPN and SVGIG (reference sequence). The CDR3 covers 13 residues. The CDR3: CAWTGGVADTQYF.

V and J are TRBV4-2 and TRBJ1-1. The CDR3 extends over 15 amino acids. The V gene's germline CDR1 is LGHNA and CDR2 YNFKEQ. CDR3 in amino acids: CASSQARGMNTEAFF.

The chain is built from TRBV5-1 and TRBJ1-6; there is no DNA to check the TCRdb D call of TRBD1. The germline V gene has CDR1 SGHRS and CDR2 YFSETQ. There are 17 residues in the CDR3. The CDR3 spells CASSSVPRGHGDSPLHF.

The chain links TRBV29-1 to TRBJ1-1. Germline loops: CDR1 SQVTM, CDR2 ANQGSEA. The CDR3 runs to 12 residues. This CDR3 reads CSVVGSTTEAFF.

The chain recombines TRBV27 with TRBJ1-2. The CDR3 runs 16 residues. CDR1 is MNHEY and CDR2 is SMNVEV in the germline V gene (reference sequence). CDR3 sequence: CASSRTALYLGTGYTF.